This T cell receptor (beta chain) was sequenced in a study of neurological immune-mediated disorders. TCRdb called the 5' RACE reads again in MiXCR, with one record for every CDR3 protein. Of approximately 48,000 distinct CDR3 sequences in the sample, approximately 3% are singletons; the top ten hold approximately 15%. This clonotype was counted ten times or more. This CDR3 is 16 amino acids long. Germline V gene data show CDR1 as KGHDR and CDR2 as SFDVKD. V gave up 3 bases and J gave up 5 bases; unmatched junction bases: 5. V is TRBV24-1 and J is TRBJ2-2, with 10 bases identical to TRBD1. Sequencing input: PBMCs. This TCR derives from a woman aged 50 to 60 with multiple sclerosis. CDR3 region: CATSDPGQGWTGELFF. The CDR3 DNA follows: TGTGCCACCAGTGATCCGGGACAGGGGTGGACCGGGGAGCTGTTTTTT.